The source of this T cell receptor (beta chain) is a study of T cell responses to AZD1222 COVID-19 vaccine. Only in-frame clones appear in the TCRdb table, and some are missing; sequencing was by immunoSEQ multiplex PCR. The sample shows 65,000 to 85,000 clones, 80% of them seen only once. V gave up 3 bases and J gave up 4 bases, with 19 bases separating them. CDR1 and CDR2 from the germline V gene are LNHDA and SQIVND (reference sequence). The CDR3 is made up of 17 amino acids. About this clone: Its antigen remains unknown.

General study results and limits: Spike-specific TCR breadth rose after two AZD1222 doses, and depth rose as well.

This sample comprised peripheral blood, obtained 28 days after the second AZD1222 dose. The chain employs TRBV19 and TRBJ1-5, with D perhaps TRBD1 (5 bases). This receptor was obtained from an adult who received the AZD1222 COVID-19 vaccine. CDR3 residues: CASSIPGNRGPNQPQHF. CDR3 coding DNA: TGTGCCAGTAGTATCCCAGGAAACCGGGGCCCAAATCAGCCCCAGCATTTT.